The rows below give T cell receptor beta chains drawn from one sample of a study of cytomegalovirus exposure and HLA in healthy donors. The repertoire was sequenced with immunoSEQ multiplex PCR; TCRdb's copy has only in-frame clones and lacks some. The sample has some 79,000 clones, 78% seen once. Sequencing was carried out using PBMCs. These receptors originate from a male donor in good health and CMV-seropositive. CDR3s include the opening cysteine and the closing phenylalanine or tryptophan. Each record gives: CDR3 protein, V gene.

CDR3aa: CASSLAGREDTQYF
v_gene: TRBV5-4

CDR3aa: CASSLDINYGYTF
v_gene: TRBV7-8

CDR3aa: CASSASGGTYNEQFF
v_gene: TRBV10-2

CDR3aa: CASSIGGQGVSYEQYF
v_gene: TRBV19

CDR3aa: CASMTPRRESTDTQYF
v_gene: TRBV28

CDR3aa: CASSQQGLPKSTDTQYF
v_gene: TRBV27

CDR3aa: CSVEEGTGGYEQYF
v_gene: TRBV29-1

CDR3aa: CASSDGLIYNSPLHF
v_gene: TRBV7-9

CDR3aa: CASSYRGVSYEQYF
v_gene: TRBV27

CDR3aa: CASSSGQFTEAFF
v_gene: TRBV7-2

CDR3aa: CASSEGTGGQPQHF
v_gene: TRBV7-3

CDR3aa: CASSQKYGGQETQYF
v_gene: TRBV7-7

CDR3aa: CATSTRDRTYNEQFF
v_gene: TRBV15